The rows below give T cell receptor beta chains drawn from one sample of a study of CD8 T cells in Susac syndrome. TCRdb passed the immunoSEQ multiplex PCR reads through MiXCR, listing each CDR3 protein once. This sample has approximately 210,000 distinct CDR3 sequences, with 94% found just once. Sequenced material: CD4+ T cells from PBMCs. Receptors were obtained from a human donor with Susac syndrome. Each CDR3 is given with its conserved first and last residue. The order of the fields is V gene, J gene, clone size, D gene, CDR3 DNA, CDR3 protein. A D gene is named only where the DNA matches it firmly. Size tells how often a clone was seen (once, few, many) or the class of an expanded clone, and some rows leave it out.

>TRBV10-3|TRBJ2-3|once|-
TGTGCCATCGGCTACACAGATACGCAGTATTTT
CAIGYTDTQYF
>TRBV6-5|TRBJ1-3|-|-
TGTGCCAGCAGTTCATACAGGGACTCTGGAAACACCATATATTTT
CASSSYRDSGNTIYF
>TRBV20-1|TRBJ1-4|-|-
TGCAGTGCCAACCGGGACGCAACTAATGAAAAACTGTTTTTT
CSANRDATNEKLFF
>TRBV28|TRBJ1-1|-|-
TGTGCCAGCACCACGGACACCCGGGGGGGCACTGAAGCTTTCTTT
CASTTDTRGGTEAFF
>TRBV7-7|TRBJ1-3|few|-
TGTGCTAGCAGCCAGGGTACCGGAAACACCATATATTTT
CASSQGTGNTIYF
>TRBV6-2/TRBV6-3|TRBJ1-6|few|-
TGTGCCAGCAGCTCACCAGGGGCTCGAATATCTAGTCCCCTCCACTTT
CASSSPGARISSPLHF
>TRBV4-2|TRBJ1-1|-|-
TGTGCCAGCAGCCCACCCCCCCTGGGGGGTCTCCGTCCTGAAGCTTTCTTT
CASSPPPLGGLRPEAFF
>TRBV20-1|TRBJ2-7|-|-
TGCAGTGTGATGCCGACTTCCTACGAGCAGTACTTC
CSVMPTSYEQYF
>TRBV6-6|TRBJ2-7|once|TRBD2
TGTGCCAGCACTCTACTAGCGGGGGGCTACGAGCAGTACTTC
CASTLLAGGYEQYF
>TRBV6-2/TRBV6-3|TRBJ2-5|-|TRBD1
TGTGCCAGCAGGGATGGACAGGGCCAAGAGACCCAGTACTTC
CASRDGQGQETQYF
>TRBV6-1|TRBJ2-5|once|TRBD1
TGTGCCAGCAGTGAGGGACAGCCTAAAGAGACCCAGTACTTC
CASSEGQPKETQYF
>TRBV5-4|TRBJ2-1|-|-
TGTGCCAGCAGCTTGACCCGGGGTGAGCAGTTCTTC
CASSLTRGEQFF
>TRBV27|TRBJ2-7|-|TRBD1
TGTGCCAGCAGTGCTCTGACAGGGGGTCTCGTCTACGAGCAGTACTTC
CASSALTGGLVYEQYF
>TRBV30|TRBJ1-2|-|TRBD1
TGTGCCTGGAGTGTAGGCCCGGGACAGGGGGATGGCTACACCTTC
CAWSVGPGQGDGYTF
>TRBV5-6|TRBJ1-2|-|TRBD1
TGTGCCAGCAGCTTCCAGGGGGCAGGCTATGGCTACACCTTC
CASSFQGAGYGYTF
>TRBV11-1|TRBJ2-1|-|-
TGTGCCAGCAGCTCAGGGGCCCTAAATCGCTACAATGAGCAGTTCTTC
CASSSGALNRYNEQFF
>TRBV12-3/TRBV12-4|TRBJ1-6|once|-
TGTGCCAGCAGAGGGACGGGGCATAATTCACCCCTCCACTTT
CASRGTGHNSPLHF
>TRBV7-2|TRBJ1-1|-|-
TGTGCCAGCAGCTTAGACGCAGGGGATAACACTGAAGCTTTCTTT
CASSLDAGDNTEAFF
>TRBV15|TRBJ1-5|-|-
TGTGCCACCAGCTCGGGGGAGGATCAGCCCCAGCATTTT
CATSSGEDQPQHF
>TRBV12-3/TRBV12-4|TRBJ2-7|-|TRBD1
TGTGCCAGCACCCCGACAGGGGGCCGAGCCTACGAGCAGTACTTC
CASTPTGGRAYEQYF
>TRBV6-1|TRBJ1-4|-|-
TGTGCCAGCAGGCAGACAGCAACCGCAACTAATGAAAAACTGTTTTTT
CASRQTATATNEKLFF
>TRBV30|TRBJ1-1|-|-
TGTGCCTGGAGTGTAAAAGGGGACCTCACTGAAGCTTTCTTT
CAWSVKGDLTEAFF
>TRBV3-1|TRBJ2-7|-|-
TGTGCCAGCAGCCAAGATAGGGCCAGTACCTACGAGCAGTACTTC
CASSQDRASTYEQYF
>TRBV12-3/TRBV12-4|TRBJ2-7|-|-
TGTGCCAGCAGTGCTACGTGGCAGGCGGAGACCTACGAGCAGTACTTC
CASSATWQAETYEQYF
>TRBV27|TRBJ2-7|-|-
TGTGCCAGCAGTTTACCGGGACTCTTCCCCTACGAGCAGTACTTC
CASSLPGLFPYEQYF
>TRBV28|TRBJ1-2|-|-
TGTGCCAGCAACGACGATCGGTTCGGTGGCTACACCTTC
CASNDDRFGGYTF
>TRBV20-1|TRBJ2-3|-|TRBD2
TGCAGTGCTAGAGATCCAGGGACTAGCGGGGGAACAGATACGCAGTATTTT
CSARDPGTSGGTDTQYF
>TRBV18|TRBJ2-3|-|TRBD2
TGTGCCAGCTCAGCCACGACTAGCGGGGCAACAGATACGCAGTATTTT
CASSATTSGATDTQYF
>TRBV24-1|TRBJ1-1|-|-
TGTGCCACTCTAGTGGGCGGGGGTGGCACTGAAGCTTTCTTT
CATLVGGGGTEAFF
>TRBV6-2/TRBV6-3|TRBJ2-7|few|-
TGTGCCAGCAGCCAGACGGTCTACGAGCAGTACTTC
CASSQTVYEQYF
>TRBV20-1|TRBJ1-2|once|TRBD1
TGCAGTGCTAGAGCGGCCCGACAGGGGGGATCAGGTGGCTACACCTTC
CSARAARQGGSGGYTF
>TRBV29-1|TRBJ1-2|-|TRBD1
TGCAGCGCCAGGGGGGAGGCTAACTATGGCTACACCTTC
CSARGEANYGYTF
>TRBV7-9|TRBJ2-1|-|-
TGTGCCAGCAGCTTGGGCCGGTCGGAGGGAAGGAATGAGCAGTTCTTC
CASSLGRSEGRNEQFF
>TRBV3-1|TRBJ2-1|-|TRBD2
TGTGCCAGCAGCCCCGGACTAGCGGGACACAATGAGCAGTTCTTC
CASSPGLAGHNEQFF
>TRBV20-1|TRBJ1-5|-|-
TGCAGTGCCAACCAAGGGGGAAACGGGGAGAATCAGCCCCAGCATTTT
CSANQGGNGENQPQHF
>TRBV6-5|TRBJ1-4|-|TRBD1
TGTGCCAGCAGCGAGACAGGGGGCGGTGAAAAACTGTTTTTT
CASSETGGGEKLFF
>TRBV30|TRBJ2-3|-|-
TGTGCCTGGAGGCCTCGGGGCAGGCCAGATACGCAGTATTTT
CAWRPRGRPDTQYF
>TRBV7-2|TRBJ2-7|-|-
TGTGCCAGCAGCTTCACTGCGGGGGCCTTTACCTACGAGCAGTACTTC
CASSFTAGAFTYEQYF
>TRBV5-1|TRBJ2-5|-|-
TGCGCCAGCAGCTTGACCCCCGCAAGGGATCAAGAGACCCAGTACTTC
CASSLTPARDQETQYF
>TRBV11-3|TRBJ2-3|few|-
TGTGCCAGCAGCCCTACGGGTTCCACAGATACGCAGTATTTT
CASSPTGSTDTQYF
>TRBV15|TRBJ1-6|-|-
TGTGCCACCAGCACAGCGAATTCACCCCTCCACTTT
CATSTANSPLHF
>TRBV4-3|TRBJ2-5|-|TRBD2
TGCGCCAGCAGCCAAGATTGGTCGGGGGGAGAGGAGACCCAGTACTTC
CASSQDWSGGEETQYF
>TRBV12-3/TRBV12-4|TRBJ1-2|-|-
TGTGCCAGCAGTTTCAACAACGAGGCCGGGGGCTACACCTTC
CASSFNNEAGGYTF
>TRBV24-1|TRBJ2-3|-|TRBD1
TGTGCCACCAGTGATCCAACCGGGACAGGGAGCACAGATACGCAGTATTTT
CATSDPTGTGSTDTQYF
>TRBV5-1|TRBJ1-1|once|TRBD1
TGCGCCAGCAGCTTCGACAGGGGCACTGAAGCTTTCTTT
CASSFDRGTEAFF
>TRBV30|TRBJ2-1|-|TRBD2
TGTGCCTGGACCTCGACGGGGGGGCCTGATGAGCAGTTCTTC
CAWTSTGGPDEQFF
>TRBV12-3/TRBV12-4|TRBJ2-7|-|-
TGTGCCAGCAGTTTGAGAGGGGGTGCCGAGCAGTACTTC
CASSLRGGAEQYF
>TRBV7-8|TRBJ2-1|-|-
TGTGCCAGCAGCTTATATGACGGCAGGGAAGTCTACAATGAGCAGTTCTTC
CASSLYDGREVYNEQFF
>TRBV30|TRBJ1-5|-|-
TGTGCCTGGAGTGAGTCGGCGGACGAGCCCCAGCATTTT
CAWSESADEPQHF
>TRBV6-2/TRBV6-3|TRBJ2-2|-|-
TGTGCCAGCAGTGCCTGGGCGGAGGAGCTGTTTTTT
CASSAWAEELFF
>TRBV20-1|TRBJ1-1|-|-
TGCAGTGCTAGAGAGGTGGGACTTGAAGCTTTCTTT
CSAREVGLEAFF
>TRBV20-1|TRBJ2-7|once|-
TGCAGTGCTCAATACCGGGCCAGCTCCTACGAGCAGTACTTC
CSAQYRASSYEQYF
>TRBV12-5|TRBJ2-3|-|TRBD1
TGTGCTAGTGGCATGAGACAGGGTGGCTCCGATACGCAGTATTTT
CASGMRQGGSDTQYF
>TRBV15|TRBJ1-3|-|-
TGTGCCACCAGCAGAGATGGACCGAGATCTGGAAACACCATATATTTT
CATSRDGPRSGNTIYF
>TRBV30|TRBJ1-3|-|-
TGTGCCTGGAGTGTACAAGTCCCCTCTGGAAACACCATATATTTT
CAWSVQVPSGNTIYF
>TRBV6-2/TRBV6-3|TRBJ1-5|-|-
TGTGCCAGCAGTTACTCGAGGGGGACGAATCAGCCCCAGCATTTT
CASSYSRGTNQPQHF
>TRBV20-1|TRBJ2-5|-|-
TGCAGTGCTAGCGACCTAGCTTATGGGGAGACCCAGTACTTC
CSASDLAYGETQYF
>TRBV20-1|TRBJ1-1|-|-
TGCAGTGCGGGAGGTAAGGCGAACACTGAAGCTTTCTTT
CSAGGKANTEAFF
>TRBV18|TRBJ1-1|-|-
TGTGCCAGCTCACCAGTGAGGGCGGAAGCTTTCTTT
CASSPVRAEAFF
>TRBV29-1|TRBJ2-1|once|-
TGCAGCGTTGAAGATATGCAGTTCTTC
CSVEDMQFF